These 3 T cell receptor beta chains share one sample of origin, sequenced in a study of regulatory T cells in long-lasting Graves disease. As to time point: newly diagnosed GD, antithyroid drugs for less than 3 months. PBMCs provided the RNA from which the TCR library was made. Arm-PCR of CDR3 regions with iRepertoire HTBI primers generated TCR beta libraries. TCRdb used MiXCR to reprocess the multiplex PCR reads, holding one entry per CDR3 protein. Of 350,000 to 450,000 distinct CDR3 sequences listed, 12% are singletons. These same data were also listed under a study on T cells in Graves' hyperthyroidism and ophthalmopathy.

The sequencing here drew on peripheral blood mononuclear cells (PBMCs), taken at new diagnosis, from a patient treated with antithyroid drugs. Receptor source: a woman aged 18-35 years with Graves disease.

V usage is TRBV5-1 and J usage is TRBJ2-7; D gene uncertain. Germline CDR1 SGHRS, CDR2 YFSETQ. The CDR3 runs 15 residues. Trimming left V 4 bases short and J 3 bases short, with 17 bases between. As DNA, the CDR3 is TGCGCCAGCAGCCCATGGACGGGCTTCAACTACGAGCAGTACTTC. Residues: CASSPWTGFNYEQYF.

This clonotype has a count of ten or more. The rearrangement joins TRBV7-2 to TRBJ2-1; 11 positions match TRBD2. The CDR3 consists of 15 residues. The trim removed 1 base at V and 9 bases at J, leaving 5 bases unmatched. CDR1 and CDR2 from the germline V gene are SGHTA and FQGNSA. This chain's CDR3 is CASSLVAGGPGEQFF. Here the CDR3 DNA reads TGTGCCAGCAGCTTAGTAGCGGGAGGGCCGGGTGAGCAGTTCTTC. Looking up the rest from reference TRBV7-2 and TRBJ2-1 gives the full variable domain: GAGVSQSPSNKVTEKGKDVELRCDPISGHTALYWYRQSLGQGLEFLIYFQGNSAPDKSGLPSDRFSAERTGGSVSTLTIQRTQQEDSAVYLCASSLVAGGPGEQFFGPGTRLTVL.

In its sample, this clonotype was seen many times. The chain combines TRBV12-3 or TRBV12-4 with TRBJ2-1; D is possibly TRBD2 (6 bases). The CDR3 is 15 amino acids. V was pared by 10 bases and J by 0 bases, with 16 bases between. CDR3 residues: CATSLAGSSYNEQFF. CDR3 coding DNA: TGTGCCACCTCATTGGCCGGGAGCTCCTACAATGAGCAGTTCTTC.